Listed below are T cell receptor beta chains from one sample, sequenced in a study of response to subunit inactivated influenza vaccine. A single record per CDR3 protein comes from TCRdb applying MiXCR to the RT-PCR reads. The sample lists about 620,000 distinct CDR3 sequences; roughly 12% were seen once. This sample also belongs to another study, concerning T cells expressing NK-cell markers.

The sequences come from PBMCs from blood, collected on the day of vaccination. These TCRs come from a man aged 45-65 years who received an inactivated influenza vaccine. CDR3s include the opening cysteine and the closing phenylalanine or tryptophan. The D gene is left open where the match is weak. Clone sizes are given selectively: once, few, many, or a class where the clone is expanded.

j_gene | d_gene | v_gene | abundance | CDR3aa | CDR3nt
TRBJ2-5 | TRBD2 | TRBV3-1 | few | CASSHAGGETQYF | TGTGCCAGCAGCCACGCGGGGGGAGAGACCCAGTACTTC
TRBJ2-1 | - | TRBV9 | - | CASSAPRGEQFF | TGTGCCAGCAGCGCCCCGAGGGGTGAGCAGTTCTTC
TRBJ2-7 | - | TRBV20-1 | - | CSARYGLGEQYF | TGCAGTGCTAGATACGGCCTGGGGGAGCAGTACTTC
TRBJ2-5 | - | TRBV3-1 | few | CASDLPGTSFRYF | TGTGCCAGCGATCTGCCAGGGACATCCTTCCGGTACTTC
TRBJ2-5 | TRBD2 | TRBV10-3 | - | CAISDKRGETQYF | TGTGCCATCAGTGACAAGCGGGGAGAGACCCAGTACTTC
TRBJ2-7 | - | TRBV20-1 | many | CSASAGLGYEQYF | TGCAGTGCTAGTGCAGGGCTTGGCTACGAGCAGTACTTC
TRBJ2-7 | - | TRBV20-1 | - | CSARETGKGEQYF | TGCAGTGCTAGAGAGACGGGAAAGGGCGAGCAGTACTTC
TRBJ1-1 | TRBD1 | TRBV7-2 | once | CASSIGTGKTEAFF | TGTGCCAGCAGCATCGGGACAGGGAAAACTGAAGCCTTCTTT
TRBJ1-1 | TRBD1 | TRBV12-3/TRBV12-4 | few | CASSFRTGTANTEAFF | TGTGCCAGCAGTTTTAGGACCGGGACAGCGAACACTGAAGCTTTCTTT
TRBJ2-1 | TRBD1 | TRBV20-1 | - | CSGKRQGWDEQFF | TGCAGTGGTAAAAGACAGGGCTGGGATGAGCAGTTCTTC
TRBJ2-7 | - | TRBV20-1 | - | CSAIASSRSEQYF | TGCAGTGCTATCGCGAGTAGCCGAAGCGAGCAGTACTTC
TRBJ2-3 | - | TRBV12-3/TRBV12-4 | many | CASSFVRGTDTQYF | TGTGCCAGCAGTTTTGTCAGGGGCACAGATACGCAGTATTTT
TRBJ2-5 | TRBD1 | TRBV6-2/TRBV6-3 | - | CASRIRADRGVLETQYF | TGTGCCAGCCGAATCCGGGCGGACAGGGGGGTTTTAGAGACCCAGTACTTC
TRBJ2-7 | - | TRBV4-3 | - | CASSQDKVGYEQYF | TGCGCCAGCAGCCAAGATAAAGTAGGCTACGAGCAGTACTTC
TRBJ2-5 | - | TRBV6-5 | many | CASSSLLDQETQYF | TGTGCCAGCAGTTCCTTATTGGACCAAGAGACCCAGTACTTC
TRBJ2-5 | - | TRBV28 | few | CASSFIRGETQYF | TGTGCCAGCAGTTTCATACGGGGGGAGACCCAGTACTTC
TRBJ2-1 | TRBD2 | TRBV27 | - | CASSLGRGVDEQFF | TGTGCCAGCAGTTTAGGGAGGGGCGTCGATGAGCAGTTCTTC
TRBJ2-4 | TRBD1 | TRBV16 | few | CASSQPTGYGKNIQYF | TGTGCCAGCAGCCAACCGACAGGGTATGGCAAAAACATTCAGTACTTC
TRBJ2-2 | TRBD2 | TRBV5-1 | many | CASSLGLAGAGELFF | TGTGCCAGCAGTTTAGGACTAGCTGGTGCCGGGGAGCTGTTTTTT
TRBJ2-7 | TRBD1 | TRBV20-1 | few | CSARTGGNDEQYF | TGCAGTGCTAGGACAGGGGGCAACGACGAGCAGTACTTC
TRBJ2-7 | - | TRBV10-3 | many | CAISERSRSYEQYF | TGTGCCATCAGTGAGCGAAGCAGATCCTACGAGCAGTACTTC
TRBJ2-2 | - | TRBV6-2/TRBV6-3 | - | CASSQDGFGDTGELFF | TGTGCCAGCAGCCAAGACGGTTTTGGGGACACCGGGGAGCTGTTTTTT
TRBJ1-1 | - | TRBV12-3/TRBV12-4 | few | CASSSLTTFEAFF | TGTGCCAGCAGTTCGCTCACGACATTCGAAGCTTTCTTT
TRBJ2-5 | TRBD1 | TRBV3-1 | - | CASSHHRGMISQETQYF | TGTGCCAGCAGCCACCACAGGGGGATGATCTCCCAAGAGACCCAGTACTTC
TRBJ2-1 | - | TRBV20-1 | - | CSARVHGGMRYNEQFF | TGCAGTGCTAGAGTCCACGGCGGGATGAGGTACAATGAGCAGTTCTTC
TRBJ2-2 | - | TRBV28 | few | CASSLYENTGELFF | TGTGCCAGCAGTTTATATGAGAACACCGGGGAGCTGTTTTTT
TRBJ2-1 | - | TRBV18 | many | CASSTFSGSSYNEQFF | TGTGCCAGCTCAACCTTTTCAGGAAGCTCCTACAATGAGCAGTTCTTC
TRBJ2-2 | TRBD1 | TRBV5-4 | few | CASSLGGQATELFF | TGTGCCAGCAGCTTGGGCGGACAGGCCACGGAGCTGTTTTTT
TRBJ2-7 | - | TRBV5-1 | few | CASGEDDTYEQYF | TGCGCCAGCGGAGAGGACGATACCTACGAGCAGTACTTC
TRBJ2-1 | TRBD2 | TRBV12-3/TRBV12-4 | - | CASSPGTSGGRGYNEQFF | TGTGCCAGCAGCCCCGGGACTAGCGGGGGGAGAGGTTACAATGAGCAGTTCTTC
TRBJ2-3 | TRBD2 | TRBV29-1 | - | CSVEGGLALQGTQYF | TGCAGCGTTGAAGGGGGACTAGCGCTTCAGGGTACGCAGTATTTT